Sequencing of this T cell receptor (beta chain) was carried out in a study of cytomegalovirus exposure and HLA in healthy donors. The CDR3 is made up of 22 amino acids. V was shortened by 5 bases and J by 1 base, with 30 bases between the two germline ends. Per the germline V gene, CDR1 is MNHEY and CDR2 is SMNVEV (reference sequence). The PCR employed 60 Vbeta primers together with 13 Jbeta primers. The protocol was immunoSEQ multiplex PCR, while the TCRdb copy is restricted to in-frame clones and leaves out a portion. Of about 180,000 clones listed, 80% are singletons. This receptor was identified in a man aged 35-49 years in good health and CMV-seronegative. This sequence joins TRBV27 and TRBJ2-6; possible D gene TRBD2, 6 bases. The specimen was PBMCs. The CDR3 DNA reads TGTGCCAGCAGTCTTCGAAGACACATTTGGATGGGGGGTCTATCTGGGGCCAACGTCCTGACTTTC. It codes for CASSLRRHIWMGGLSGANVLTF. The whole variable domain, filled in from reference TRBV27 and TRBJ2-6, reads EAQVTQNPRYLITVTGKKLTVTCSQNMNHEYMSWYRQDPGLGLRQIYYSMNVEVTDKGDVPEGYKVSRKEKRNFPLILESPSPNQTSLYFCASSLRRHIWMGGLSGANVLTFGAGSRLTVL.